This entry lists 15 T cell receptor beta chains sequenced from one sample in a study of T cell responses to AZD1222 COVID-19 vaccine. TCRdb's table, derived via immunoSEQ multiplex PCR, lists solely in-frame clones and lacks some. The table includes about 100,000 clones, about nine tenths detected once. The sequences come from peripheral blood, collected on day 0 of AZD1222 vaccination. The origin of the receptors is an adult in good health.

This clone was picked up one time. The V call is TRBV5-1, the J call TRBJ1-2, with D unclear. The CDR3 has 14 residues. Trimming left V 5 bases short and J 8 bases short, with 19 bases between. CDR1 SGHRS and CDR2 YFSETQ come from the germline V gene. CDR3: CASSFPGSKVGYTF. CDR3 sequence (DNA): TGCGCCAGCAGTTTTCCGGGTTCTAAGGTGGGCTACACCTTC. Full variable domain (missing parts from reference TRBV5-1 and TRBJ1-2): KAGVTQTPRYLIKTRGQQVTLSCSPISGHRSVSWYQQTPGQGLQFLFEYFSETQRNKGNFPGRFSGRQFSNSRSEMNVSTLELGDSALYLCASSFPGSKVGYTFGSGTRLTVV.

The chain uses TRBV5-1 and TRBJ2-3; 9 nucleotides line up with TRBD2. The V gene's germline CDR1 is SGHRS and CDR2 YFSETQ. The ends lost 2 bases at V and 4 bases at J; junction bases unmatched: 5. The CDR3 contains 15 residues. The CDR3 DNA is TGCGCCAGCAGCTTATTAGCGGGAGATGCAGATACGCAGTATTTT. Its protein is CASSLLAGDADTQYF.

The V gene is TRBV19, the J gene TRBJ1-1, with D maybe TRBD1 (6 bases). CDR1 and CDR2 from the germline V gene are LNHDA and SQIVND (reference sequence). CDR3 length: 12 residues. Trimming shortened V by 3 bases and J by 10 bases, and 12 bases separated the two germline ends. The CDR3 nucleotides are TGTGCCAGTAGTATGGATGAGGGGGGAGCTTTCTTT. The encoded protein is CASSMDEGGAFF.

The genes are TRBV6-5 and TRBJ2-2; 7 positions match TRBD2. V lost 8 bases to trimming and J lost 0 bases; unmatched junction nucleotides: 3. This CDR3 is 14 amino acids long. Germline CDR1 MNHEY, CDR2 SVGAGI. The CDR3 is CASSRGANTGELFF. CDR3 coding DNA: TGTGCCAGCTCACGGGGGGCGAACACCGGGGAGCTGTTTTTT.

This chain links TRBV10-3 with TRBJ2-1; tentatively, D is TRBD1 or TRBD2 (6 bases each). V lost 7 bases to trimming and J lost 7 bases, with 17 bases between them. The CDR3 contains 14 residues. Germline values: CDR1 ENHRY, CDR2 SYGVKD. The CDR3 bases are TGTGCCATCATGCGGGAAGGGGGTGTGAATGAGCAGTTCTTC. It codes for CAIMREGGVNEQFF.

The DNA of the CDR3 is TGTGCCAGCAGTGAAAATCAGTTCGCTCTGAGGGAGCTGTTTTTT. Translation: CASSENQFALRELFF. This chain uses TRBV2 with TRBJ2-2; D not certain. With 2 bases removed from V and 9 bases from J, the gap between germline ends came to 16 bases. This CDR3 has 15 residues. CDR1 and CDR2 (germline): SNHLY, FYNNEI.

The chain couples TRBV9 to TRBJ1-2, with D possibly being TRBD1 (5 bases). The CDR3 has 14 residues. Germline V CDR1 and CDR2: SGDLS, YYNGEE. Between the trimmed V and J ends, which lost 4 bases and 7 bases, there was a span of 17 bases. Written as DNA, the CDR3 is TGTGCCAGCAGCCTAGGAGGGGTACAAGCTGGCTACACCTTC. It specifies CASSLGGVQAGYTF.

CDR3: CASKVAPRQQETQYF. The CDR3 region has the DNA TGTGCCAGCAAGGTGGCCCCGAGACAGCAAGAGACCCAGTACTTC. J is TRBJ2-5 and V is TRBV6-5; the D gene is possibly TRBD1 (5 bases). The germline V gene encodes CDR1 MNHEY and CDR2 SVGAGI. The CDR3 has 15 residues. Trimming left V 7 bases short and J 2 bases short, with 17 bases between.

V is TRBV12-3 or TRBV12-4 and J is TRBJ1-4, with D hard to call. V lost 3 bases and J lost 4, with 3 bases in between. This CDR3 comprises 12 residues. CDR3 sequence: CASSFGNEKLFF. The CDR3 DNA sequence: TGTGCCAGCAGTTTCGGTAATGAAAAACTGTTTTTT.

The chain carries TRBV11-3 and TRBJ1-1, with D unclear. Trimming left V 1 base short and J 7 bases short, with 10 bases between. Germline CDR1 and CDR2: SGHNT and YENEEA. This CDR3 contains 13 residues. The CDR3 coding sequence is TGTGCCAGCAGCTTAGTCGCCAGCCATGAAGCTTTCTTT. It specifies CASSLVASHEAFF.

The rearrangement links TRBV3-1 (or the pseudogene TRBV3-2) to TRBJ1-3, with D uncertain. CDR1 is LGHDT, CDR2 YNNKEL, per germline (reference sequence). This CDR3 contains 14 residues. V lost 3 bases to trimming and J lost 9 bases, with 15 bases between them. The CDR3 is CASSQQEDGGTIYF. The CDR3 DNA reads as TGTGCCAGCAGCCAGCAGGAGGATGGAGGCACCATATATTTT.

The rearrangement uses TRBV30 and TRBJ1-2, with D maybe TRBD1 (6 bases). The CDR3 has 13 residues. V lost 1 base, J lost 8 bases, and 14 bases lay in between. Germline V gene sequence: CDR1 GTSNPN, CDR2 SVGIG (reference sequence). The CDR3 region has the DNA TGTGCCTGGAGTGGGCAGGGGAGCCGCGGCTACACCTTC. Translation gives CAWSGQGSRGYTF.

The rearrangement links TRBV11-2 to TRBJ1-2; a weak D match, TRBD1 (5 bases). Trimming took 4 bases from V and 2 from J, leaving 20 bases between them. This CDR3 is 17 amino acids long. Germline-derived CDR1 and CDR2 are SGHAT and FQNNGV. CDR3 sequence reads: CASSSGGAARRNYGYTF. In nucleotides, the CDR3 is TGTGCCAGCAGCTCAGGTGGGGCAGCTCGGAGGAACTATGGCTACACCTTC.

The chain carries TRBV5-1 and TRBJ1-1; a weak D match, TRBD1 (6 bases). Germline V gene sequence: CDR1 SGHRS, CDR2 YFSETQ. This CDR3 region has 13 residues. The V end was cut by 0 bases, the J end by 7 bases, with 10 bases between. The CDR3 protein is CASSLGQAFEAFF. The CDR3 region has the DNA TGCGCCAGCAGCTTGGGACAGGCATTTGAAGCTTTCTTT.

This chain joins TRBV6-2 or TRBV6-3 and TRBJ2-1, with D maybe TRBD2 (5 bases). V lost 2 bases and J lost 4, with 12 bases in between. CDR1 is MNHEY and CDR2 is SVGEGT in the germline V gene. This CDR3 comprises 15 residues. CDR3 DNA: TGTGCCAGCAGTTACGTCGGGAACAGATACAATGAGCAGTTCTTC. Protein sequence: CASSYVGNRYNEQFF.